The 12 T cell receptor beta chains presented below share a single source sample, sequenced in a study of blood T cell repertoires in COVID-19. Assay used: immunoSEQ multiplex PCR; TCRdb lists only in-frame clones, some missing. The table has about 120,000 clones, around 79% seen once. The sequenced material came from peripheral blood. The receptors were sampled from a man aged 70-80 years with acute or convalescent COVID-19.

The genes are TRBV5-1 and TRBJ1-2, with 9 bases matching TRBD1. Trimming cost V 0 bases and J 8 bases; bases outside gene matches: 5. The CDR3 runs to 14 residues. Germline V gene sequence: CDR1 SGHRS, CDR2 YFSETQ. CDR3 nucleotide sequence: TGCGCCAGCAGCTTGGACACAGGGGGCAGAGGCTACACCTTC. It is translated as CASSLDTGGRGYTF.

This rearrangement joins TRBV30 to TRBJ1-1, with D hard to call. CDR1 is GTSNPN and CDR2 is SVGIG in the germline V gene (reference sequence). The CDR3 spans 12 residues. V was shortened by 1 base and J by 2 bases, with 5 bases between the two germline ends. Here the CDR3 DNA reads TGTGCCTGGAGTGCACAAAACACTGAAGCTTTCTTT. Translation: CAWSAQNTEAFF.

The chain joins TRBV7-2 to TRBJ2-5; 8 bases fit TRBD2. The CDR3 contains 16 residues. Germline CDR1 SGHTA, CDR2 FQGNSA. Unmatched junction bases numbered 13, after V lost 5 bases and J lost 5 bases. CDR3 bases: TGTGCCAGCAGCGCCACACGCCGGGGGGGCTTTGAGACCCAGTACTTC. Protein: CASSATRRGGFETQYF.

The V and J genes are TRBV6-6 and TRBJ2-6; 7 bases fit TRBD1. Losses at the gene ends were 5 bases for V and 0 bases for J; bases not matched to a gene: 4. The CDR3 runs to 16 residues. Germline-derived CDR1 and CDR2 are MNHNY and SVGAGI (reference sequence). The CDR3 protein is CASSHRDSSGANVLTF. The CDR3 DNA is TGTGCCAGCAGTCACCGGGACAGCTCTGGGGCCAACGTCCTGACTTTC.

The rearrangement uses TRBV19 and TRBJ2-1; a possible D gene is TRBD2 (6 bases). Germline V lookup: CDR1 LNHDA, CDR2 SQIVND (reference sequence). This CDR3 has 12 amino acids. V lost 4 bases, J lost 8 bases, and 9 bases lay in between. The chain's CDR3 is CASSRWGDEQFF. The CDR3 nucleotides read TGTGCCAGTAGTAGGTGGGGGGATGAGCAGTTCTTC. Together with reference TRBV19 and TRBJ2-1, the CDR3 gives the full variable domain: DGGITQSPKYLFRKEGQNVTLSCEQNLNHDAMYWYRQDPGQGLRLIYYSQIVNDFQKGDIAEGYSVSREKKESFPLTVTSAQKNPTAFYLCASSRWGDEQFFGPGTRLTVL.

The chain uses TRBV24-1 and TRBJ2-3, with a possible D match to TRBD1 (5 bases). Trimming took off 7 bases at V and 0 bases at J, with 7 bases between the two ends. Per the germline V gene, CDR1 is KGHDR and CDR2 is SFDVKD. This CDR3 has 13 residues. CDR3 coding DNA: TGTGCCACCAGAAGGGGCAGCACAGATACGCAGTATTTT. Protein: CATRRGSTDTQYF.

V usage is TRBV5-6 and J usage is TRBJ2-6; D might be TRBD1 (6 bases). The CDR3 has 17 residues. Germline lookup yields CDR1 SGHDT and CDR2 YYEEEE. Trimming removed 3 bases from V and 1 base from J, with 14 bases in between. CDR3 residues: CASSSLRGSSGANVLTF. Written as DNA, the CDR3 is TGTGCCAGCAGCTCGCTCAGGGGATCGTCTGGGGCCAACGTCCTGACTTTC.

The chain couples TRBV6-5 to TRBJ1-1; a weak D match, TRBD1 (5 bases). Germline V gene lookup returns CDR1 MNHEY and CDR2 SVGAGI. The CDR3 runs to 13 residues. V lost 2 bases and J 7 bases, leaving 11 bases between the germline ends. In nucleotides, the CDR3 is TGTGCCAGCAGTTACCCAGGGTTCGGTGAAGCTTTCTTT. This translates into CASSYPGFGEAFF.

The chain couples TRBV5-1 to TRBJ2-2; the match to TRBD2 covers 9 bases. CDR3 length: 15 amino acids. The germline V gene encodes CDR1 SGHRS and CDR2 YFSETQ. Losses at the gene ends were 2 bases for V and 1 base for J; bases not matched to a gene: 0. The CDR3, as DNA: TGCGCCAGCAGCTTAGCGGGGGGGAACACCGGGGAGCTGTTTTTT. It specifies CASSLAGGNTGELFF.

In this sample, this clone turned up once. The chain links TRBV14 to TRBJ2-7; TRBD2 might be the D (6 bases). CDR1 and CDR2 (germline): SGHDN, FVKESK. The CDR3 length is 18 residues. The V and J ends lost 3 bases and 1 base respectively, with 22 bases between them. The CDR3 protein is CASSHYHHGGTASYEQYF. The CDR3 DNA sequence: TGTGCCAGCAGCCACTACCACCATGGAGGGACGGCATCCTACGAGCAGTACTTC.

This clone occurred once. V is TRBV12-5 and J is TRBJ2-2, with a weak D call TRBD1 (6 bases). The ends were cut back, 10 bases at V and 1 base at J, with 7 bases in the middle. There are 12 residues in the CDR3. The germline gives CDR1 LGHNT, CDR2 FRNRAP. The CDR3 region is CANRENTGELFF. In DNA, the CDR3 is TGTGCTAACAGGGAGAACACCGGGGAGCTGTTTTTT. Complete variable domain (other parts from reference TRBV12-5 and TRBJ2-2): DARVTQTPRHKVTEMGQEVTMRCQPILGHNTVFWYRQTMMQGLELLAYFRNRAPLDDSGMPKDRFSAEMPDATLATLKIQPSEPRDSAVYFCANRENTGELFFGEGSRLTVL.

This sequence joins TRBV9 and TRBJ2-1; 7 bases line up with TRBD2. Germline CDR1 SGDLS, CDR2 YYNGEE. Germline trimming cut 4 bases from V and 6 bases from J; bases unmatched to any gene: 10. There are 15 residues in the CDR3. In nucleotides, the CDR3 is TGTGCCAGCAGCCCCACCAGCGGGGTGGGCAATGAGCAGTTCTTC. Amino acid sequence: CASSPTSGVGNEQFF.